This T cell receptor beta chain was documented in a study of molecular identifiers for immune sequencing clone quantification. Study-wide context: Four of five splits of RNA from around 18,000 or 91,000 naive CD8 cells were sequenced in replicates. General observations from the study: The sizes of highly expanded clones could be underestimated when identical TCR molecules share a barcode.

This clonotype was detected many times. Its target is not known. Previously published methods and listed TCR primers were used for the bulk TCR libraries. TCRdb itself ran the PCR reads through MiXCR, one entry per CDR3 protein. Of some 650,000 distinct CDR3 sequences listed, nearly 20% are singletons. Germline CDR1 LGHNT, CDR2 FRNRAP. With 5 bases removed from V and 2 bases from J, the gap between germline ends came to 15 bases. This CDR3 spans 15 amino acids. This chain joins TRBV12-5 and TRBJ1-2, with a tentative D call TRBD1 (5 bases). The sequence was obtained from a human donor in good health. Some libraries in this study had Jurkat cell RNA spiked in. Sequencing used naive CD8+ T cells from blood, with Jurkat cell RNA spiked in. Documented subset: FACS-sorted CD8+CD4-CCR7+CD45RA+ naive T cells. The CDR3 region is CASGPSTTVNYGYTF. CDR3 DNA sequence: TGTGCTAGTGGTCCGTCCACGACAGTGAACTATGGCTACACCTTC.